Only a few counts were recorded for the clone carrying this T cell receptor (beta chain). The target antigen is unknown. Germline-derived CDR1 and CDR2 are SGDLS and YYNGEE. Trimming took 2 bases from V and 3 from J; bases not matched to a gene: 8. The CDR3 covers 16 residues. This sample was taken from a study of T cell repertoires in cytomegalovirus infection. Overall study: The authors relied on CMV epitopes, both recently identified HLA-C-restricted and well-studied HLA-B-restricted.

TCRdb called the reads again in MiXCR, with one record for every CDR3 protein. The table records 100,000 to 150,000 distinct CDR3 sequences, about 32% of them present only once. Findings and caveats of the study: Dominating the ex vivo response were HLA-C-restricted CMV-specific TCR beta clonotypes.

The gene calls are TRBV9 and TRBJ2-3; 8 nucleotides agree with TRBD1. This sequence originates from a human donor in good health (CMV status not recorded). Some clones in this sample may be carry-over from other donors' samples. The starting material was CD8+ T cells from cultured PBMCs, obtained from culture after CMV antigen stimulation. The DNA for the CDR3 is TGTGCCAGCAGCGTCGGACAGGGTCTTAGTACAGATACGCAGTATTTT. Translated: CASSVGQGLSTDTQYF.